This T cell receptor (beta chain) appears in the sequencing data of a study of blood T cell repertoires in COVID-19. Across the whole study: PBMCs, B-cell-depleted T cells, or T cells were the source of the cDNA or gDNA that made up the material.

As originally analysed: Estimation of nucleated cell counts relied on the amplification of reference gene primers. Data came from immunoSEQ multiplex PCR; TCRdb stores just in-frame clones and leaves some out. V, J and clone size are those of that table, while D and trimming were read from the DNA. The data hold approximately 200,000 clones, with about 91% observed a single time. This CDR3 contains 17 residues. Germline V gene data show CDR1 as GTSNPN and CDR2 as SVGIG (reference sequence). The V and J ends lost 1 base and 3 bases respectively, with 19 bases between them. All enrollees were about 18 to 95 years old and from under 25 US areas. Participant reports of clinical history set cohort assignment.

The chain links TRBV30 to TRBJ1-3; D gene ambiguous. The receptor comes from a woman aged 40 to 50 with acute COVID-19. Sequenced material: PBMCs or T cells enriched from blood (not recorded which). The CDR3 sequence is CAWSGPSRQRIGNTIYF. Here the CDR3 DNA reads TGTGCCTGGAGTGGGCCCAGCCGGCAGAGGATTGGAAACACCATATATTTT.